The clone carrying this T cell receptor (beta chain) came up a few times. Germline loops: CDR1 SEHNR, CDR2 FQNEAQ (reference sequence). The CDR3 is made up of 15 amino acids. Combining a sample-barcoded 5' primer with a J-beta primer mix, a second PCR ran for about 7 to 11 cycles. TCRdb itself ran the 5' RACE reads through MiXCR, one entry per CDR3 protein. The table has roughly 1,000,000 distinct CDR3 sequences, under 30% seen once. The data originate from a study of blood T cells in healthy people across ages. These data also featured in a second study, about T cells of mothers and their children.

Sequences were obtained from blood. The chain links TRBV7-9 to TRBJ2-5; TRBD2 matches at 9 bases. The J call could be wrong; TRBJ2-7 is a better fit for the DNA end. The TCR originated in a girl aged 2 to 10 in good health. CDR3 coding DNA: TGTGCCAGCAGCACCAAAGCGGGGGGAACCTACGAGCAGTACTTC. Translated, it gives CASSTKAGGTYEQYF.